This entry is about one T cell receptor beta chain. It lacks a known antigen. Base qualities are missing; no much larger clone stands one base away. Systemically healthy Caucasian individuals from Russia, 39 in total and aged 6 to 90 years, were included as donors. Each donor gave ten milliliters of peripheral blood, collected into EDTA-treated Vacutainer tubes. PBMCs were isolated by Ficoll-Paque density-gradient centrifugation, with at least 7 million obtained per sample. Trizol reagent was used to extract total RNA from PBMCs, with at least 5 micrograms per sample. The percentages of naive CD45RAhigh/CD27high T cells were determined by flow cytometry on a PBMC aliquot from every donor. This sample is part of a study of blood T cells in healthy people across ages (dated by TCRdb to the mid-2010s). Regarding the research as a whole: In model experiments, template switching captured roughly one uniquely barcoded TCR beta cDNA molecule for every two T cells. Age-related changes in TCR beta repertoire diversity were measured in the study by deep sequencing normalized with unique cDNA molecular identifiers. The donors were split into four age groups: young (average around 17 years), middle-aged (nearly 40), aged (around 67) and long-lived (more than 80). Two additional independent replicas of 1 million unique cDNA reads from the same blood draw were analyzed for two donors (one aged 18 to 29 and one aged 80 or older). Broad study findings and their caveats: Observed TCR beta diversity per million T cells fell roughly linearly with age, and a significant reduction was already apparent by age roughly 40. There was a strong correlation between observed TCR beta diversity and the percentage of naive T cells measured by flow cytometry. Estimates of total diversity from one million sequenced T cells were regarded as lower bounds and underestimates. Since profiling was done on bulk unsorted PBMCs, naive and antigen-experienced compartments could not be conclusively compared. Because the CMV infection status of the donors was unknown, age-related changes in expanded clonotypes may potentially have been confounded. Compared with the aged group, the long-lived group had more naive CD4+ T cells, fewer expanded clones and increased TCR diversity, suggesting age selection.

The CDR3 starts with the cysteine, ends with the phenylalanine, and has 17 residues. The entry retains the CDR3 DNA only, 51 bases that are in frame from base 1. Deletion took 0 bases off V and 3 bases off J, with a span of 13 bases between the germline ends. The germline V gene sets CDR1 to SGHRS and CDR2 to YFSETQ. Receptors were amplified or captured by 5' RACE. The sequencer was an Illumina HiSeq 2500. A second PCR of about 6 to 12 cycles was run with a J-beta primer mix and a sample-barcoded 5' primer. A template-switch 5' adaptor carrying 12 random nucleotides introduced a unique molecular identifier onto each TCR beta cDNA molecule. At least 3 million CDR3-containing paired-end reads were obtained from each sample. First-strand cDNA synthesis was performed from all RNA using the Mint cDNA synthesis kit, with priming by a TRBC-specific oligonucleotide. After uracil-DNA glycosylase treatment, a first 18-cycle PCR used universal primers M1SS and BC2_uni_R on all cDNA. Per the authors' processing: For normalization, 1 million high-quality reads were randomly selected from each sample, with every read carrying a distinct molecular identifier. Instead of being binned into consensus sequences, reads with shared molecular identifiers were discarded. CDR3 identification, clonotype clustering and error correction used MiTCR with a Q25 quality threshold and the strictest error-elimination algorithm. Lower-bound total TCR beta diversity was estimated with a nonparametric unseen species model using Euler transformation. TCRdb ran its own pipeline on the public reads, namely fastp trimming at Q25 and MiXCR clone calling, and kept in-frame beta chains. CDR3 protein duplicates are merged, each entry listing the most common genes and DNA. These V and J calls are TCRdb output, not the study's own analysis. Present in this sample are roughly 800,000 distinct CDR3 sequences, about 25% of which were seen just once. The ten largest clones represent 3% to 4.5% of the sample.

These data also formed part of another study, on T cells of mothers and their children. The second study's authors report: Nine systemically healthy Caucasian individuals served as donors, namely three mothers together with their six children. cDNA synthesis consumed the entire amount of extracted RNA, loaded at around 1.5 ug RNA in each 15 ul reaction. In the second PCR, sample barcodes and 2-4 random nucleotides were introduced via the M1S primer. Over 8 million TCR beta CDR3 reads came from each mother, compared with some 3 million reads from each child. TCR recombination output is similarly shaped by thymic selection in related and unrelated pairs, with a minor effect exerted by inherited differences. Normalized repertoire overlap was always found to be slightly, but never significantly, higher in related mother-child pairs than in unrelated mother-child pairs. No persistent microchimeric T cell clones were found, with a detection sensitivity of approximately 110 clones per million clonotypes. The study used deep NGS to compare TCR beta repertoires of mothers and children, seeking features distinguishing related mother-child pairs from unrelated individuals. On average, the children were approximately 11 +/- 4 years old, while the mothers were about 40 +/- 4 years old. After adapter ligation with NEBNext reagents, the libraries were sequenced on Illumina HiSeq 2000 with 100+100 nt paired-end reads. To avoid cross-contamination, the mother libraries and the child libraries were prepared a month apart and sequenced in separate runs. Between roughly 450,000 and 2,000,000 distinct TCR beta clonotypes were identified per donor. Naive TCR beta clonotypes were estimated from low-frequency clonotypes matched to each donor's FACS-determined naive share, without sorting.

Rearrangement joined TRBV5-1 to TRBJ2-6; no D gene can be assigned with confidence. The receptor was derived from a boy aged 5-17 years in good health. Sequenced material: blood. The sequenced DNA is TGCGCCAGCAGCTTGGATGTGGCAGTCTATGGGGCCAACGTCCTGACTTTC. Its protein reads: CASSLDVAVYGANVLTF.